This TCR beta chain was observed in a study of OX40 agonist ivuxolimab in advanced cancers. Study-level information: Melanoma, hepatocellular carcinoma, head and neck or renal cell cancer occurred in dose-escalation patients. Overall study results and limits: There were also nonresponders showing low normalized T-cell clonal expansion. The study found that CD8+ T cells averaged more expanded clones than CD4+.

As regards this clone: The antigen is not known.

The J segment lost 2 bases and the V segment lost 9 bases, leaving 9 bases of the junction unmatched. The germline V gene has CDR1 LNHDA and CDR2 SQIVND (reference sequence). The CDR3 totals 14 residues. The protocol was immunoSEQ multiplex PCR, while the TCRdb copy is restricted to in-frame clones and leaves out a portion. The sample lists roughly 40,000 clones, roughly 81% occurring once. This receptor was obtained from an adult with an advanced solid tumor such as melanoma, head and neck, liver or kidney cancer. The sample consisted of CD4+ or CD8+ T cells sorted from blood, taken in a trial of the OX40 agonist ivuxolimab. The genes are TRBV19 and TRBJ2-7; TRBD2 matches at 8 bases. CDR3 residues: CASSPGTRTYEQYF. The CDR3 DNA sequence: TGTGCCAGCTCACCCGGGACTAGAACCTACGAGCAGTACTTC.